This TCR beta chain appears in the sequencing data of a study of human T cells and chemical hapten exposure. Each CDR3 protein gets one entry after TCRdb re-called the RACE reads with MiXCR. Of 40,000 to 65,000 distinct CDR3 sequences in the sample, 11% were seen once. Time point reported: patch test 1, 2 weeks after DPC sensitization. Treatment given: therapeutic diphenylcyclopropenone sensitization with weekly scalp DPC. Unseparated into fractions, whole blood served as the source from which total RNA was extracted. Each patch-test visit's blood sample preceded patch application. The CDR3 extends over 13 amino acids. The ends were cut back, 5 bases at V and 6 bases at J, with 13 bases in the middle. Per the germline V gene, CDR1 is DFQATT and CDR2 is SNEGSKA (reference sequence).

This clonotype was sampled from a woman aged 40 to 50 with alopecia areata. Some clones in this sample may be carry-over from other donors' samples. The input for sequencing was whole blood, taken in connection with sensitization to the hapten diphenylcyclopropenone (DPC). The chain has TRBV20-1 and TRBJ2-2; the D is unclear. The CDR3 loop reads CSAPSLVSGELFF. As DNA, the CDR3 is TGCAGTGCTCCAAGCTTAGTCTCCGGGGAGCTGTTTTTT.